A selection of T cell receptor beta chains follows, all from one sample in a study of blood T cell repertoires in COVID-19. Profiling relied on immunoSEQ multiplex PCR, and the TCRdb table lists in-frame clones only, not all of them. The table includes about 180,000 clones, around 77% detected once. The sequencing input was peripheral blood. The receptors were sampled from a man aged 65-85 years with active or convalescent COVID-19. Both conserved end residues are part of each CDR3. Fields, in order: CDR3 length, J gene, clone size, V gene, D gene, CDR3 protein, CDR3 DNA. The D gene is left open where the match is weak. Rows give clone size only sometimes, using once, few, many, or a class for an expanded clone.

16,TRBJ2-1,-,TRBV11-2,TRBD2,CASSSLGGLANNEQFF,TGTGCCAGCAGCTCCCTAGGGGGACTAGCGAACAATGAGCAGTTCTTC
14,TRBJ1-2,once,TRBV12-5,TRBD1,CASGLLSTGGDYTF,TGTGCTAGTGGTTTGCTTTCGACAGGGGGTGACTACACCTTC
15,TRBJ2-3,-,TRBV11-2,TRBD2,CASSSTAGGTDTQYF,TGTGCCAGCAGCTCCACAGCGGGGGGCACAGATACGCAGTATTTT
15,TRBJ2-3,-,TRBV5-1,TRBD2,CASSLASGGWDTQYF,TGCGCCAGCAGCTTGGCCAGCGGGGGTTGGGATACGCAGTATTTT
17,TRBJ1-1,-,TRBV4-1,-,CASSQDRGWVGNTEAFF,TGCGCCAGCAGCCAAGATAGGGGGTGGGTCGGGAACACTGAAGCTTTCTTT
16,TRBJ1-6,-,TRBV6-1,TRBD1,CASSEAWDSFNSPLHF,TGTGCCAGCAGTGAAGCGTGGGACAGCTTTAATTCACCCCTCCACTTT
18,TRBJ2-5,few,TRBV7-9,-,CASSRLLAGGYFGETQYF,-
17,TRBJ1-3,-,TRBV7-9,-,CASSLRGGTFSGNTIYF,TGTGCCAGCAGCTTACGCGGGGGCACCTTCTCTGGAAACACCATATATTTT
13,TRBJ2-1,-,TRBV12-3/TRBV12-4,TRBD1,CASRTGVGNEQFF,TGTGCCAGCAGGACAGGGGTAGGCAATGAGCAGTTCTTC
14,TRBJ1-1,-,TRBV5-8,TRBD1,CASSVGQANTEAFF,TGTGCCAGCAGCGTCGGACAGGCGAACACTGAAGCTTTCTTT
16,TRBJ1-6,-,TRBV5-4,-,CASSLDYGSFNSPLHF,TGTGCCAGCAGCTTGGATTATGGCTCTTTTAATTCACCCCTCCACTTT
15,TRBJ1-2,-,TRBV18,TRBD1,CASSPTGTDFYGYTF,TGTGCCAGCTCACCAACGGGGACAGACTTTTATGGCTACACCTTC
15,TRBJ1-1,-,TRBV28,-,CASQPATDRGTEAFF,TGTGCCAGCCAACCCGCGACCGATCGGGGCACTGAAGCTTTCTTT
14,TRBJ1-5,-,TRBV19,-,CASRWTGGNQPQHF,TGTGCCAGTAGGTGGACCGGGGGCAATCAGCCCCAGCATTTT
14,TRBJ1-2,-,TRBV14,TRBD1,CASSQGQGYYGYTF,TGTGCCAGCAGCCAAGGACAGGGTTACTATGGCTACACCTTC
15,TRBJ1-2,once,TRBV6-6,-,CASIIRVSALDGYTF,TGTGCCAGCATTATACGGGTTTCAGCTCTCGATGGCTACACCTTC
16,TRBJ1-4,few,TRBV27,-,CASSFSQGRGNEKLFF,TGTGCCAGCAGTTTCTCACAGGGCCGGGGTAATGAAAAACTGTTTTTT
14,TRBJ2-3,-,TRBV30,-,CAWRLVGVGFTQYF,TGTGCCTGGCGACTAGTAGGGGTAGGGTTCACGCAGTATTTT
16,TRBJ1-5,-,TRBV7-2,-,CASSLGMAGQNQPQHF,TGTGCCAGCAGCTTAGGAATGGCAGGACAGAATCAGCCCCAGCATTTT
15,TRBJ1-2,-,TRBV5-1,TRBD1,CASSLRDSTVDGYTF,TGCGCCAGCAGCTTGAGGGACAGCACAGTAGATGGCTACACCTTC
15,TRBJ2-6,-,TRBV18,-,CASSPRGSGANVLTF,TGTGCCAGCTCACCAAGGGGCTCTGGGGCCAACGTCCTGACTTTC
15,TRBJ2-2,-,TRBV7-2,-,CASSLAPGLGGELFF,TGTGCCAGCAGCTTAGCGCCGGGATTGGGCGGGGAGCTGTTTTTT
14,TRBJ1-4,-,TRBV14,TRBD1,CASSHRQGREKLFF,TGTGCCAGCAGCCACCGACAGGGCAGAGAAAAACTGTTTTTT
14,TRBJ1-2,-,TRBV30,TRBD1,CAWGRDRGAYGYTF,TGTGCCTGGGGCCGGGACAGGGGAGCTTATGGCTACACCTTC
16,TRBJ2-5,-,TRBV19,TRBD2,CASSISPLRERETQYF,TGTGCCAGTAGTATAAGTCCACTGCGGGAGCGGGAGACCCAGTACTTC
14,TRBJ2-1,-,TRBV27,TRBD1,CASGNRGQYNEQFF,TGTGCCAGCGGTAACAGGGGCCAATACAATGAGCAGTTCTTC
17,TRBJ2-1,many,TRBV9,TRBD2,CASSVSAAGGLVNEQFF,TGTGCCAGCAGCGTATCGGCTGCGGGAGGGTTAGTCAATGAGCAGTTCTTC
14,TRBJ1-1,few,TRBV5-6,-,CASSLPGVNTEAFF,TGTGCCAGCAGCTTACCGGGGGTGAACACTGAAGCTTTCTTT
14,TRBJ1-5,-,TRBV5-1,TRBD1,CASSSGQGDQPQHF,TGCGCCAGCAGCTCCGGACAGGGGGATCAGCCCCAGCATTTT
15,TRBJ2-7,-,TRBV4-2,TRBD2,CASSQVAGNAYEQYF,TGTGCCAGCAGCCAAGTAGCGGGGAATGCTTACGAGCAGTACTTC
17,TRBJ2-3,few,TRBV11-2,TRBD2,CASTPGLAGGQSDTQYF,TGTGCCAGTACGCCGGGACTAGCGGGGGGGCAGTCAGATACGCAGTATTTT
12,TRBJ2-5,-,TRBV24-1,TRBD1,CATQGAEETQYF,TGTGCCACTCAGGGGGCAGAAGAGACCCAGTACTTC
13,TRBJ1-3,-,TRBV12-3/TRBV12-4,-,CASSHRARNTIYF,TGTGCCAGCAGTCACAGGGCCAGGAACACCATATATTTT
12,TRBJ1-2,-,TRBV20-1,-,CSASSQGGGYTF,TGCAGTGCTAGTTCACAGGGTGGTGGCTACACCTTC
15,TRBJ2-5,-,TRBV19,TRBD2,CASTPLAGGRETQYF,TGTGCCAGTACCCCTCTAGCGGGGGGGCGAGAGACCCAGTACTTC
15,TRBJ2-1,once,TRBV11-3,TRBD2,CASSLKGLAGNEQFF,TGTGCCAGCAGCTTAAAGGGACTAGCGGGGAATGAGCAGTTCTTC
15,TRBJ1-2,-,TRBV6-5,-,CASRDKGRPNYGYTF,TGTGCCAGCAGGGACAAGGGCCGTCCAAACTATGGCTACACCTTC
13,TRBJ1-4,-,TRBV10-2,-,CASSGGTNEKLFF,TGCGCCAGCAGCGGGGGTACTAATGAAAAACTGTTTTTT
15,TRBJ2-2,-,TRBV7-2,-,CASSFYYPNTGELFF,TGTGCCAGCAGCTTCTACTACCCGAACACCGGGGAGCTGTTTTTT
13,TRBJ1-2,-,TRBV5-4,-,CASSLQVNYGYTF,TGTGCCAGCAGCTTACAGGTTAACTATGGCTACACCTTC
13,TRBJ1-1,-,TRBV7-2,-,CASSLGGLSEAFF,TGTGCCAGCAGCTTGGGGGGGTTGAGTGAAGCTTTCTTT
17,TRBJ1-2,-,TRBV5-1,TRBD1,CASSPGTGFGYNYGYTF,TGCGCCAGCAGCCCCGGGACAGGATTCGGTTATAACTATGGCTACACCTTC
12,TRBJ1-6,-,TRBV24-1,-,CANSGGDSPLHF,TGTGCCAACTCGGGGGGGGACTCACCCCTCCACTTT
15,TRBJ2-2,-,TRBV5-1,TRBD1,CASSLRDRASGELFF,TGCGCCAGCAGCTTGAGGGACAGGGCCTCCGGGGAGCTGTTTTTT
15,TRBJ1-2,-,TRBV5-6,-,CASSLRTARNYGYTF,TGTGCCAGCAGCTTACGGACAGCGCGGAACTATGGCTACACCTTC
14,TRBJ2-4,-,TRBV6-5,TRBD1,CASSQDRGKNIQYF,TGTGCCAGCAGCCAAGACAGGGGCAAAAACATTCAGTACTTC
15,TRBJ2-7,-,TRBV11-3,TRBD1,CASSSGTGEDVEQYF,TGTGCCAGCAGCTCCGGGACAGGGGAGGATGTCGAGCAGTACTTC
13,TRBJ1-1,once,TRBV9,TRBD1,CASAQGADTEAFF,TGTGCCAGCGCACAGGGGGCAGACACTGAAGCTTTCTTT
13,TRBJ1-2,-,TRBV7-8,-,CASSADRNYGYTF,TGTGCCAGCAGCGCCGACAGAAACTATGGCTACACCTTC
12,TRBJ1-1,-,TRBV6-6,-,CASSYGGTEAFF,TGTGCCAGCAGTTACGGCGGAACTGAAGCTTTCTTT
13,TRBJ2-1,-,TRBV2,-,CASSFSSYNEQFF,TGTGCCAGCAGTTTCTCTAGCTACAATGAGCAGTTCTTC
13,TRBJ1-1,-,TRBV30,TRBD1,CAWRGQGTTEAFF,TGTGCCTGGAGGGGACAGGGAACCACTGAAGCTTTCTTT
13,TRBJ2-1,-,TRBV18,-,CASSPVLHNEQFF,TGTGCCAGCTCACCAGTTCTTCACAATGAGCAGTTCTTC
15,TRBJ2-4,-,TRBV30,-,CAWSTGVSYKNIQYF,TGTGCCTGGAGTACAGGAGTCTCCTACAAAAACATTCAGTACTTC
14,TRBJ1-6,once,TRBV5-1,TRBD1,CASSPGQYNSPLHF,TGCGCCAGCAGCCCGGGACAGTATAATTCACCCCTCCACTTT
15,TRBJ1-6,-,TRBV7-2,-,CASSLDRPYNSPLHF,TGTGCCAGCAGCCTCGACAGGCCCTATAATTCACCCCTCCACTTT
16,TRBJ2-3,-,TRBV9,TRBD2,CASSVDGAGGTDTQYF,TGTGCCAGCAGCGTAGATGGAGCGGGAGGCACAGATACGCAGTATTTT